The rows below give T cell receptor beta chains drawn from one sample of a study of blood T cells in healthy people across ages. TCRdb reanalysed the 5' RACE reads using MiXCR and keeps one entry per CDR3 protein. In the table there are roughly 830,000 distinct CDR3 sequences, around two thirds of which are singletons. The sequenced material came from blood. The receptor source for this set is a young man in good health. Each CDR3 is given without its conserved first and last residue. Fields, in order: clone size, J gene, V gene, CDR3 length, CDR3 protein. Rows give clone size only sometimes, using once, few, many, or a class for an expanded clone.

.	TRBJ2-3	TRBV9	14	ASSPIDSAYTDTQY
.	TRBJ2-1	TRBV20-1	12	SAKAGAPYNKQF
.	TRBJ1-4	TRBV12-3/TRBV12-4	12	ASTVTGSREKLF
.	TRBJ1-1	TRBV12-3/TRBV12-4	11	ASTWKSGTEAF
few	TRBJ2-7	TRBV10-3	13	AISDNQGGNYEQY
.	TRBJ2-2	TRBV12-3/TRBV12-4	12	ASRPGTYTGELF
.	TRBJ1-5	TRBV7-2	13	ASSLYQEVNQPQH
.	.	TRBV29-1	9	SVELLYEQY
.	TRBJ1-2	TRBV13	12	ASSRGDVDYGYT
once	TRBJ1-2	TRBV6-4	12	ASPYNRDGLLRT
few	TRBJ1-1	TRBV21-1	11	ASSKDPTAEAF
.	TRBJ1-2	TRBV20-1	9	SASHLYGYT
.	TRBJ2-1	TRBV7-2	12	ASSRTWTGNEQF
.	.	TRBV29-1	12	SVLRDRGPYEQY
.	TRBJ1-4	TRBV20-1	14	SARPTGGSGNEKLF
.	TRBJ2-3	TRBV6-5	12	ASSDRYKADTQY
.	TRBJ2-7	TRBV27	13	ASSLAGGTWGEQY
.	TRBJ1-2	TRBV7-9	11	ASSGQGAYGYT
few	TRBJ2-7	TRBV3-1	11	ATRTGGSYEQY
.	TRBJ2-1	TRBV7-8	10	ASSLYGSEQF
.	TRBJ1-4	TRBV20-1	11	SARDRGWEKLF
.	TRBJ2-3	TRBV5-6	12	ASRDLTRDDTQY
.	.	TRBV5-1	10	ASSAVGGEQY
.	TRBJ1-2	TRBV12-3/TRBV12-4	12	ASTTREVGFSYT
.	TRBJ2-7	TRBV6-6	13	ASSPLASGGYKQN
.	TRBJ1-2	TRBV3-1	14	ASSQELGTLYYGYT
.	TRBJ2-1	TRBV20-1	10	SAGDSYNEQF
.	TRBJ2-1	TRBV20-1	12	SASNAGGGNEQF
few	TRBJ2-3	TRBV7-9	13	ASSETSGDADTQY